Listed below are T cell receptor beta chains from one sample, sequenced in a study of T cells after yellow fever vaccination. TCRdb re-analysed the 5' RACE reads in MiXCR, keeping a single row per CDR3 protein. The sample records 500,000 to 650,000 distinct CDR3 sequences, roughly 12% being singletons. Sequenced here: PBMCs, sampled on the day of the yellow fever booster vaccination. The origin of the receptors is a man aged 25 to 45 who received the YFV17D yellow fever vaccine. Each CDR3 is given with its conserved first and last residue. Each record gives: CDR3 protein, V gene, clone size. Rows give clone size only sometimes, using once, few, many, or a class for an expanded clone.

CDR3: CASSSGTGVPDTQYF
V: TRBV7-2
size: -

CDR3: CTSSQEETGFWRKETQYF
V: TRBV12-3/TRBV12-4
size: once

CDR3: CASSWASEASYNEQFF
V: TRBV9
size: -

CDR3: CSARDSGSPRRDTQYF
V: TRBV20-1
size: -

CDR3: CASSHTGSGNTIYF
V: TRBV4-2
size: -

CDR3: CASSPTGQTNSYEQYF
V: TRBV3-1
size: -

CDR3: CASILAELAGEGQFF
V: TRBV7-2
size: few

CDR3: CSVGSTGVGTEAFF
V: TRBV29-1
size: few

CDR3: CASSLQGASDTQYF
V: TRBV5-1
size: -

CDR3: CASMSGITLNEQFF
V: TRBV5-1
size: -

CDR3: CASSLMEEGDEQFF
V: TRBV11-3
size: few

CDR3: CSARVGSETQYF
V: TRBV20-1
size: -